A selection of T cell receptor beta chains follows, all from one sample in a study of human T cells and chemical hapten exposure. TCRdb passed the RACE reads through MiXCR, listing each CDR3 protein once. Of more than 70,000 distinct CDR3 sequences in the sample, 12% were seen once. The source material was whole blood, sampled in connection with sensitization to the hapten diphenylcyclopropenone (DPC). These receptors originate from a woman aged 55 to 70 with alopecia areata. Some clones in this sample may be carry-over from other donors' samples. Both conserved end residues are part of each CDR3. The D gene is left open where the match is weak. For some rows the clone size is stated as once, few or many, or as a class when expanded; others skip it.

-,many,TRBV10-3,TRBJ1-1,CAISEMSTEAFF,TGTGCCATCAGTGAGATGTCAACTGAAGCTTTCTTT
-,few,TRBV7-8,TRBJ1-1,CASSSIDRLNTEAFF,TGTGCCAGCAGCTCCATAGACAGATTGAACACTGAAGCTTTCTTT
-,-,TRBV6-5,TRBJ2-3,CASSYNTDSPTDTQYF,TGTGCCAGCAGTTACAACACGGACTCACCCACAGATACGCAGTATTTT
TRBD2,many,TRBV20-1,TRBJ2-1,CSARRLAGNYNEQFF,TGCAGTGCTAGGAGACTAGCGGGGAACTACAATGAGCAGTTCTTC
TRBD2,many,TRBV29-1,TRBJ2-7,CSVPVGGGYRGQYF,TGCAGCGTCCCCGTAGGCGGGGGATACCGCGGGCAGTACTTC
-,few,TRBV29-1,TRBJ1-1,CSVTGPPSEAFF,TGCAGCGTAACGGGACCGCCCTCTGAAGCTTTCTTT
-,many,TRBV14,TRBJ2-3,CASTRGPSTDTQYF,TGTGCCAGTACCCGGGGGCCTAGCACAGATACGCAGTATTTT
-,-,TRBV28,TRBJ2-5,CARQAGETQYF,TGTGCCAGGCAAGCCGGGGAGACCCAGTACTTC
-,once,TRBV27,TRBJ2-1,CASSRDIGQQFF,TGTGCCAGCAGTCGAGATATAGGGCAGCAGTTCTTC
-,few,TRBV6-5,TRBJ1-3,CASSSQGYRSGGNTIYF,TGTGCCAGCAGTTCTCAGGGTTATCGGTCTGGTGGAAACACCATATATTTT
TRBD1,many,TRBV2,TRBJ1-5,CASRRGQGGQPQHF,TGTGCCAGCAGGAGAGGACAGGGAGGACAGCCCCAGCATTTT
-,many,TRBV3-1,TRBJ2-7,CASSQGPVSYEQYF,TGTGCCAGCAGCCAGGGCCCCGTTTCCTACGAGCAGTACTTC
TRBD1,-,TRBV19,TRBJ1-5,CASNHGTGYGQPQHF,TGTGCCAGTAATCACGGGACAGGGTATGGTCAGCCCCAGCATTTT
TRBD2,medium-sized,TRBV7-6,TRBJ2-1,CASSSGTSGGEQFF,TGTGCCAGCAGCTCGGGGACTAGCGGGGGAGAGCAGTTCTTC
-,few,TRBV7-8,TRBJ2-3,CASSLGLLRLGLTDTQYF,TGTGCCAGCAGCTTAGGCCTCTTAAGACTCGGTTTAACAGATACGCAGTATTTT
TRBD1,-,TRBV10-3,TRBJ1-1,CVISDGDRGFTEAFF,TGTGTCATCAGTGATGGGGACAGGGGGTTCACTGAAGCTTTCTTT
-,many,TRBV6-6,TRBJ2-5,CASRVGQETQYF,TGTGCCAGCAGGGTGGGCCAAGAGACCCAGTACTTC
TRBD2,few,TRBV5-1,TRBJ2-1,CASSLARLAGYSYNEQFF,TGCGCCAGCAGCTTGGCCCGACTAGCGGGGTACTCCTACAATGAGCAGTTCTTC
-,-,TRBV10-2,TRBJ2-3,CATRTQDTQYF,TGCGCCACCCGGACCCAAGATACGCAGTATTTT
-,few,TRBV7-2,TRBJ2-1,CASSLNIGYNEQFF,TGTGCCAGCAGCCTCAATATCGGGTACAATGAGCAGTTCTTC
TRBD1,many,TRBV6-6,TRBJ2-7,CASSSWGQGVGEQYF,TGTGCCAGCAGTTCTTGGGGACAGGGGGTCGGGGAGCAGTACTTC
-,-,TRBV6-1,TRBJ1-2,CASSEFVLVQTVAAGYTF,TGTGCCAGCAGTGAATTCGTACTGGTACAAACAGTTGCCGCTGGCTACACCTTC
-,few,TRBV19,TRBJ1-4,CASSGVDNEKLFF,TGTGCCAGTAGTGGGGTCGATAATGAAAAACTGTTTTTT
TRBD1,-,TRBV10-3,TRBJ1-2,CAISVTGGLAGYTF,TGTGCCATCAGTGTCACAGGGGGCCTGGCTGGCTACACCTTC
TRBD1,many,TRBV7-9,TRBJ1-2,CASSSGTGDNYGYTF,TGTGCCAGCAGCTCCGGGACAGGCGACAACTATGGCTACACCTTC
-,-,TRBV5-4,TRBJ2-5,CASIGPSETQYF,TGTGCCAGCATTGGGCCCTCAGAGACCCAGTACTTC
-,-,TRBV27,TRBJ1-5,CASSLSSPGNQPQHF,TGTGCCAGCAGTTTATCCAGCCCGGGCAATCAGCCCCAGCATTTT
TRBD1,many,TRBV10-3,TRBJ2-7,CATHGQEEQYF,TGTGCCACCCACGGACAGGAAGAGCAGTACTTC
TRBD1,many,TRBV20-1,TRBJ1-5,CSATGTVSNQPQHF,TGCAGTGCTACCGGGACAGTTAGCAATCAGCCCCAGCATTTT
TRBD1,few,TRBV12-3/TRBV12-4,TRBJ1-1,CASSTPTGEKAFF,TGTGCCAGCAGTACCCCGACAGGGGAGAAAGCTTTCTTT
TRBD1,few,TRBV27,TRBJ2-7,CASSERDRGQISSYEQYF,TGTGCCAGCAGTGAACGGGACAGGGGACAAATTAGCTCCTACGAGCAGTACTTC
TRBD1,many,TRBV7-6,TRBJ2-7,CASSLGDRGYEQYF,TGTGCCAGCAGCTTAGGGGACAGGGGCTACGAGCAGTACTTC
-,few,TRBV6-6,TRBJ1-1,CASSYGRGLRAEAFF,TGTGCCAGCAGTTACGGGCGCGGGCTTCGCGCTGAAGCTTTCTTT
-,-,TRBV29-1,TRBJ2-7,CSVGCRTYEQYF,TGCAGCGTTGGGTGCAGGACTTACGAGCAGTACTTC
-,few,TRBV3-1,TRBJ2-4,CASSQIPGNIQYF,TGTGCCAGCAGCCAAATCCCTGGAAACATTCAGTACTTC
-,few,TRBV18,TRBJ1-3,CASSPRWGISGNTIYF,TGTGCCAGCTCACCACGATGGGGGATCTCTGGAAACACCATATATTTT
-,few,TRBV18,TRBJ2-7,CASSPQRYGQPYEQYF,TGTGCCAGCTCACCCCAACGGTACGGACAGCCCTACGAGCAGTACTTC
TRBD1,few,TRBV7-2,TRBJ2-1,CASSRHRDRSNNEQFF,TGTGCCAGCAGCCGCCACCGGGACAGGAGTAACAATGAGCAGTTCTTC
TRBD2,few,TRBV7-3,TRBJ2-3,CASSPGGADTQYF,TGTGCCAGCAGCCCGGGGGGGGCAGATACGCAGTATTTT
-,many,TRBV29-1,TRBJ1-2,CSVGGTYGYTF,TGCAGCGTTGGGGGAACCTATGGCTACACCTTC
TRBD1,few,TRBV27,TRBJ2-3,CASSFGYETGIHTDTQYF,TGTGCCAGCAGTTTTGGTTATGAGACAGGGATCCACACAGATACGCAGTATTTT
TRBD1,many,TRBV12-3/TRBV12-4,TRBJ2-3,CASSFGTGDTDTQYF,TGTGCCAGCAGTTTCGGGACAGGGGACACAGATACGCAGTATTTT
-,-,TRBV9,TRBJ1-2,CASSVDSHSNYGYTF,TGTGCCAGCAGCGTAGACTCTCACAGTAACTATGGCTACACCTTC
TRBD2,many,TRBV7-2,TRBJ2-3,CASSLELAGRSTDTQYF,TGTGCCAGCAGCTTAGAGCTAGCGGGGCGGAGCACAGATACGCAGTATTTT
-,-,TRBV28,TRBJ1-5,CASAPAVQPQHF,TGTGCCAGCGCCCCAGCAGTTCAGCCCCAGCATTTT